This T cell receptor beta chain was observed in a study of cytomegalovirus exposure and HLA in healthy donors. In the PCR, 60 Vbeta and 13 Jbeta primers were used. Repertoires were generated with immunoSEQ multiplex PCR, while TCRdb's copy carries only in-frame clones and drops some. The listing contains around 120,000 clones. Comment on this clone: Its antigen is still unknown.

Broader study findings: Accurate predictions that matched the HLA-A and HLA-B alleles of most subjects were reportedly made from TCR beta sequences. Beyond CMV serostatus, there was no information to go on about immune exposure. While the bulk of TCR sequences proved rare, some public TCRs turned up in many donors.

This TCR came from a man aged 18 to 30 in good health and CMV-seronegative. The source material was PBMCs.

This CDR3 is CASSFGLAGADTQYF. The CDR3 DNA reads TGTGCCAGCAGCTTCGGACTAGCAGGGGCAGATACGCAGTATTTT. The rearrangement joins TRBV5-4 to TRBJ2-3; TRBD2 aligns across 8 bases. The V gene end was trimmed by 2 bases and the J gene end by 4 bases; junction bases not matched to a gene: 6. Per the germline V gene, CDR1 is SGHNT and CDR2 is YYREEE (reference sequence). The CDR3 has 15 residues. Combining the CDR3 with reference TRBV5-4 and TRBJ2-3 gives the whole variable domain ETGVTQSPTHLIKTRGQQVTLRCSSQSGHNTVSWYQQALGQGPQFIFQYYREEENGRGNFPPRFSGLQFPNYSSELNVNALELDDSALYLCASSFGLAGADTQYFGPGTRLTVL.